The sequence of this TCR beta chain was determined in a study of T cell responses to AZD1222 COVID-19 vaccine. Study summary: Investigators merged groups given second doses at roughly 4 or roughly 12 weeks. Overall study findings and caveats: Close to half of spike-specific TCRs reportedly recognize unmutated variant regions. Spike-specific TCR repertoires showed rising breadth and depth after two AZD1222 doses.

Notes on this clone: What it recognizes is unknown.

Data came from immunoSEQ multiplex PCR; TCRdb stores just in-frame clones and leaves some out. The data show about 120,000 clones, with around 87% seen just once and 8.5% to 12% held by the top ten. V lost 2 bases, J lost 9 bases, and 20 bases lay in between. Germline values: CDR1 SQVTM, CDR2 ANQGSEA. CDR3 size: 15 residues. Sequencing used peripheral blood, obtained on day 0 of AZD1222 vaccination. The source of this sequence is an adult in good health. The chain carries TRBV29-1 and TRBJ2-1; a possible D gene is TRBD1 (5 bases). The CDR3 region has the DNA TGCAGCGTTGAACAGCCAACAAGGGGAATAGGTGAGCAGTTCTTC. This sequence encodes CSVEQPTRGIGEQFF.